Shown below are 28 T cell receptor beta chains from a single sample sequenced in a study of STAT5B mutations in CD4+ large granular lymphocyte leukemia. Clones were read by immunoSEQ multiplex PCR, and TCRdb kept only the in-frame ones, dropping some. The repertoire holds 35,000 to 40,000 clones, around 75% seen once, with approximately 0.5% in the top ten. Input material: CD4+ T cells from blood buffy coats. These receptors all stem from a human donor in good health.

This clone appeared a few times. The V gene is TRBV18, the J gene TRBJ2-1; TRBD2 agrees at 10 bases. The CDR3 has 15 amino acids. CDR1 is KGHSH, CDR2 LQKENI, per germline. J lost 8 bases, V lost 0 bases, and 4 bases had no gene match. CDR3 in amino acids: CASSPPVAGGYEQFF. Here the CDR3 DNA reads TGTGCCAGCTCACCACCGGTAGCGGGAGGCTATGAGCAGTTCTTC.

The chain links TRBV9 to TRBJ2-5; 8 nucleotides agree with TRBD1. The V segment lost 0 bases and the J segment 4 bases; nucleotides outside the gene matches: 11. In germline, CDR1 is SGDLS, CDR2 YYNGEE. The CDR3 contains 17 residues. The CDR3 DNA reads as TGTGCCAGCAGCGTAGATATCAGTCGGACAGGGAGAGAGACCCAGTACTTC. Residues: CASSVDISRTGRETQYF.

V usage is TRBV9 and J usage is TRBJ2-3; TRBD2 agrees at 11 bases. This CDR3 is 16 amino acids long. The junction had 6 bases not matched to a gene; V was cut back by 2 bases and J by 4 bases. Germline CDR1 SGDLS, CDR2 YYNGEE. The CDR3 region has the DNA TGTGCCAGCAGCGTGTTTAGCGGGGGGGCAGCAGATACGCAGTATTTT. This sequence encodes CASSVFSGGAADTQYF.

The chain recombines TRBV7-9 with TRBJ2-3, with 8 bases lining up with TRBD1. The CDR3 has 17 amino acids. The J segment lost 3 bases and the V segment lost 10 bases, leaving 18 bases of the junction unmatched. Germline V lookup: CDR1 SEHNR, CDR2 FQNEAQ (reference sequence). CDR3: CATRAGGFPPYTDTQYF. For the CDR3, the DNA is TGTGCCACTCGGGCAGGGGGCTTCCCCCCATATACAGATACGCAGTATTTT.

V usage is TRBV6-9 and J usage is TRBJ2-2, with 7 bases matching TRBD1. The germline gives CDR1 MNHGY, CDR2 SVAAGI. Germline trimming cut 8 bases from V and 1 base from J; bases unmatched to any gene: 7. The CDR3 length is 15 residues. Here the CDR3 DNA reads TGTGCCAGCGGGATCAGACAGGGGAACACCGGGGAGCTGTTTTTT. It translates to CASGIRQGNTGELFF.

The J gene is TRBJ2-5, the V gene TRBV18; maybe TRBD1 (5 bases). Germline assignment: CDR1 KGHSH and CDR2 LQKENI. This CDR3 has 14 residues. V was cut by 6 bases and J by 2 bases, with 13 bases left in between. The CDR3 region is CASSPRQPQETQYF. The CDR3 DNA is TGTGCCAGCTCGCCCCGACAGCCTCAAGAGACCCAGTACTTC.

The V call is TRBV19, the J call TRBJ2-7; a weak D match, TRBD1 (6 bases). V was clipped by 4 bases and J by 0 bases, with 13 bases between them. CDR3 length: 15 amino acids. Per germline, CDR1 LNHDA and CDR2 SQIVND (reference sequence). CDR3 protein: CASSRQVTSSYEQYF. CDR3 in DNA: TGTGCCAGTAGTAGACAGGTGACGAGCTCCTACGAGCAGTACTTC.

The chain is built from TRBV6-1 and TRBJ2-2; D unresolved. Trimming took off 8 bases at V and 0 bases at J, with 13 bases between the two ends. The CDR3 length is 15 residues. Germline CDR1 MNHNS, CDR2 SASEGT. The CDR3 spells CASFPHWANTGELFF. Here the CDR3 DNA reads TGTGCCAGCTTCCCCCACTGGGCGAACACCGGGGAGCTGTTTTTT.

The chain couples TRBV18 to TRBJ2-7, with TRBD2 as a possible D gene (6 bases). The CDR3 sequence is 12 residues long. Germline V CDR1 and CDR2: KGHSH, LQKENI. V dropped 3 bases and J dropped 6 bases, with 9 bases sitting between them. The CDR3 bases are TGTGCCAGCTCACCTTACGGGGGCGAGCAGTACTTC. Its translation is CASSPYGGEQYF.

The J gene is TRBJ2-7, the V gene TRBV9, with 7 nucleotides matching TRBD1. CDR1 is SGDLS and CDR2 is YYNGEE in the germline V gene. The junction had 3 bases not matched to a gene; V was cut back by 3 bases and J by 6 bases. The CDR3 length is 12 residues. In DNA, the CDR3 is TGTGCCAGCAGCGGAACAGGGGTCGAGCAGTACTTC. Residues: CASSGTGVEQYF.

The chain combines TRBV5-1 with TRBJ2-2; tentative D call: TRBD1 (6 bases). The CDR3 contains 17 residues. In germline, CDR1 is SGHRS, CDR2 YFSETQ. Trimming removed 2 bases from V and 3 bases from J, with 17 bases in between. This CDR3 is CASSLQNINRDTGELFF. The CDR3 DNA sequence: TGCGCCAGCAGCTTACAAAATATTAACAGGGACACCGGGGAGCTGTTTTTT.

The CDR3 region has the DNA TGTGCCAGCAGCTTCCGAGGTTGGTCGGAAGAGACCCAGTACTTC. It codes for CASSFRGWSEETQYF. The chain uses TRBV7-2 and TRBJ2-5; D is uncertain. Trimming removed 3 bases at V and 3 bases at J, with 14 bases between. The CDR3 covers 15 residues. CDR1 SGHTA and CDR2 FQGNSA come from the germline V gene. Drawing the rest from reference TRBV7-2 and TRBJ2-5, the complete variable domain is GAGVSQSPSNKVTEKGKDVELRCDPISGHTALYWYRQSLGQGLEFLIYFQGNSAPDKSGLPSDRFSAERTGGSVSTLTIQRTQQEDSAVYLCASSFRGWSEETQYFGPGTRLLVL.

This rearrangement joins TRBV7-2 to TRBJ2-7, with a weak D call TRBD2 (6 bases). V lost 5 bases and J lost 1, with 18 bases in between. Germline CDR1 and CDR2: SGHTA and FQGNSA. The CDR3 covers 16 residues. CDR3 coding DNA: TGTGCCAGCAGCCCAGAGCACGGCGGACTATCCTACGAGCAGTACTTC. It translates to CASSPEHGGLSYEQYF. Full variable domain (remainder filled in from reference TRBV7-2 and TRBJ2-7): GAGVSQSPSNKVTEKGKDVELRCDPISGHTALYWYRQSLGQGLEFLIYFQGNSAPDKSGLPSDRFSAERTGGSVSTLTIQRTQQEDSAVYLCASSPEHGGLSYEQYFGPGTRLTVT.

This chain links TRBV5-8 with TRBJ2-1; D is perhaps TRBD1 or TRBD2 (5 bases each). V was shortened by 4 bases and J by 0 bases, with 11 bases between the two germline ends. This CDR3 comprises 15 residues. Germline V lookup: CDR1 SGHTS, CDR2 YDEGEE. CDR3 DNA: TGTGCCAGCAGCCGGGACGGGCTCTCCTACAATGAGCAGTTCTTC. It codes for CASSRDGLSYNEQFF.

In its sample, this clone was seen once. The chain links TRBV18 to TRBJ2-3; no reliable D call. The CDR3 totals 12 residues. The V gene's germline CDR1 is KGHSH and CDR2 LQKENI. V lost 4 bases to trimming and J lost 6 bases, with 8 bases between them. This chain's CDR3 is CASSRQIDTQYF. CDR3 nucleotides: TGTGCCAGCTCACGTCAGATTGATACGCAGTATTTT.

The chain employs TRBV19 and TRBJ2-3, with 7 bases that match TRBD2. The CDR3 is made up of 15 amino acids. Per germline, CDR1 LNHDA and CDR2 SQIVND (reference sequence). V gave up 7 bases and J gave up 2 bases; unmatched junction bases: 9. This CDR3 is CASTIAGSFTDTQYF. The CDR3 DNA follows: TGTGCCAGTACCATAGCGGGCTCGTTCACAGATACGCAGTATTTT.

The CDR3: CASSSYSRFSADTQYF. In DNA form, the CDR3 reads TGTGCCAGCAGCTCGTACTCTAGGTTTTCCGCAGATACGCAGTATTTT. This chain connects TRBV7-3 to TRBJ2-3; D unresolved. The V gene lost 4 bases and the J gene lost 4 bases, with 18 bases spanning the gap. CDR1 SGHTA and CDR2 FQGTGA come from the germline V gene. The CDR3 spans 16 residues.

CDR3: CASSPDRDQPQHF. CDR3 bases: TGTGCCAGCAGCCCTGACAGGGATCAGCCCCAGCATTTT. This rearrangement joins TRBV7-2 to TRBJ1-5; 7 bases line up with TRBD1. The V gene's germline CDR1 is SGHTA and CDR2 FQGNSA. The length of the CDR3 is 13 residues. V was clipped by 5 bases and J by 5 bases; unmatched bases: 3.

The CDR3 reads CASSLGSPYNEQFF. The CDR3, as DNA: TGTGCCAGCAGCTTAGGCAGTCCCTACAATGAGCAGTTCTTC. J is TRBJ2-1 and V is TRBV7-9; D not resolved. CDR1 is SEHNR and CDR2 is FQNEAQ in the germline V gene (reference sequence). Trimming pared 1 base from V and 2 bases from J, leaving 6 bases between. The CDR3 runs to 14 residues.

This clone has just one count. The gene calls are TRBV7-2 and TRBJ2-7; D gene unclear. V dropped 8 bases and J dropped 1 base, with 9 bases sitting between them. The CDR3 is made up of 12 amino acids. Germline V gene lookup returns CDR1 SGHTA and CDR2 FQGNSA. CDR3 DNA sequence: TGTGCCAGCCGGGCAGAATCCTACGAGCAGTACTTC. It is translated as CASRAESYEQYF.

The J gene is TRBJ1-5, the V gene TRBV2; the D gene is possibly TRBD1 (5 bases). V was shortened by 1 base and J by 5 bases, with 9 bases between the two germline ends. Germline V gene lookup returns CDR1 SNHLY and CDR2 FYNNEI. CDR3 length: 14 amino acids. The CDR3 bases are TGTGCCAGCAGTGAAGTACGGGGGTATCAGCCCCAGCATTTT. Amino acids: CASSEVRGYQPQHF.

In its sample, this clone was seen once. The chain couples TRBV7-9 to TRBJ2-5; 13 bases are a match to TRBD2. The CDR3 length is 16 residues. The junction had 8 bases not matched to a gene; V was cut back by 5 bases and J by 5 bases. Germline CDR1 and CDR2: SEHNR and FQNEAQ (reference sequence). Here the CDR3 reads CASSPGTSGDSETQYF. The CDR3 DNA is TGTGCCAGCAGCCCCGGGACTAGCGGGGATTCGGAGACCCAGTACTTC.

J is TRBJ1-4 and V is TRBV19, with 11 bases matching TRBD1. V was clipped by 6 bases and J by 7 bases; unmatched bases: 4. CDR1 and CDR2 from the germline V gene are LNHDA and SQIVND (reference sequence). The CDR3 length is 14 residues. CDR3 in amino acids: CASRRTGGFEKLFF. The CDR3 coding sequence is TGTGCCAGTAGGCGGACAGGGGGCTTTGAAAAACTGTTTTTT.

The gene calls are TRBV7-3 and TRBJ2-5; perhaps TRBD2 as D (6 bases). Germline values: CDR1 SGHTA, CDR2 FQGTGA. V gave up 5 bases and J gave up 0 bases, with 16 bases separating them. CDR3 size: 16 residues. CDR3 DNA sequence: TGTGCCAGCAGCCCCATGGGGGGTGGAAACCAAGAGACCCAGTACTTC. Translated, it gives CASSPMGGGNQETQYF.

J is TRBJ2-7 and V is TRBV10-3, with TRBD2 matching 7 bases. This CDR3 contains 15 residues. Trimming removed 1 base from V and 2 bases from J; junction bases left unmatched: 5. The germline V gene has CDR1 ENHRY and CDR2 SYGVKD. The DNA of the CDR3 is TGTGCCATCAGTGAGTGGGGGGGGTCTACCTACGAGCAGTACTTC. This encodes CAISEWGGSTYEQYF.

The chain combines TRBV10-3 with TRBJ2-4; 11 bases match TRBD1. The CDR3 loop spans 19 amino acids. Germline V gives CDR1 ENHRY, CDR2 SYGVKD. The V and J ends lost 2 bases and 0 bases, in that order; junction bases with no gene match: 9. CDR3 protein: CAISEGVGTGGLAKNIQYF. The CDR3 bases are TGTGCCATCAGTGAGGGAGTTGGGACAGGGGGATTAGCCAAAAACATTCAGTACTTC.

This clone was seen only once. The chain joins TRBV7-2 to TRBJ1-5, with unresolved D. The length of the CDR3 is 15 residues. The germline gives CDR1 SGHTA, CDR2 FQGNSA. V was trimmed by 1 base and J by 6 bases, leaving 13 bases between them. The CDR3 DNA is TGTGCCAGCAGCTTAGGTTTGGCAGGTATTCAGCCCCAGCATTTT. It codes for CASSLGLAGIQPQHF.

This clone was found a few times. The V call is TRBV9, the J call TRBJ2-2; weak D call: TRBD2 (6 bases). Germline-derived CDR1 and CDR2 are SGDLS and YYNGEE. Trimming took off 3 bases at V and 6 bases at J, with 15 bases between the two ends. The CDR3 runs to 15 residues. CDR3 sequence: CASSERGEWAGELFF. The CDR3 DNA sequence: TGTGCCAGCAGCGAGCGCGGGGAGTGGGCCGGGGAGCTGTTTTTT. Full variable domain (missing parts from reference TRBV9 and TRBJ2-2): DSGVTQTPKHLITATGQRVTLRCSPRSGDLSVYWYQQSLDQGLQFLIQYYNGEERAKGNILERFSAQQFPDLHSELNLSSLELGDSALYFCASSERGEWAGELFFGEGSRLTVL.